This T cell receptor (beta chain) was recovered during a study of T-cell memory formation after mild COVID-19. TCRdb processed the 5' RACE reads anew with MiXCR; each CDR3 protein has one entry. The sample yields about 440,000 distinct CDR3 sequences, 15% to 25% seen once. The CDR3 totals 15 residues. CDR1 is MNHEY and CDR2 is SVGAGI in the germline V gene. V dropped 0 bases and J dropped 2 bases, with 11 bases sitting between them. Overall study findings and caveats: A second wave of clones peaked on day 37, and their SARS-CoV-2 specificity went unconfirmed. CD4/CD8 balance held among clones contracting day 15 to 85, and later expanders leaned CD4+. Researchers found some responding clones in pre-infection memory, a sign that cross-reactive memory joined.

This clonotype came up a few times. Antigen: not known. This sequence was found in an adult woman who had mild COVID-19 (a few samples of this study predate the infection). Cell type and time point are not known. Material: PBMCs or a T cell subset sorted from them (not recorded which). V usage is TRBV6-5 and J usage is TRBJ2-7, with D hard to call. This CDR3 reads CASSYSKYGTYEQYF. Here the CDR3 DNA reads TGTGCCAGCAGTTACTCTAAGTACGGAACCTACGAGCAGTACTTC.